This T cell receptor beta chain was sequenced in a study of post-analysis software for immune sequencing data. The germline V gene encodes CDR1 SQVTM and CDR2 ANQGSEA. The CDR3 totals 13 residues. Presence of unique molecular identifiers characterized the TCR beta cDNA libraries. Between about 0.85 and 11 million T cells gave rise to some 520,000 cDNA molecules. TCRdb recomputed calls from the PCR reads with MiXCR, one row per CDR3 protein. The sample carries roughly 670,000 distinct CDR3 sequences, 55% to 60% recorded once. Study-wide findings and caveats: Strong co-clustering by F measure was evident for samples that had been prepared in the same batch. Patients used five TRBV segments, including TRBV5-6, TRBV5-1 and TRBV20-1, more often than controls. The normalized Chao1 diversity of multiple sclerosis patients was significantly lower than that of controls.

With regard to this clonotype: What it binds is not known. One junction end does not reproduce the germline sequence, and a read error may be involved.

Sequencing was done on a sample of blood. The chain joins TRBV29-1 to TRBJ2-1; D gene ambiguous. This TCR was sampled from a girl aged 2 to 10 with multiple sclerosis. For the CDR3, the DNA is TGCAGTGTTGTCCACTTCTCAGTCGCTGAGCAGTTCTTC. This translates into CSVVHFSVAEQFF.